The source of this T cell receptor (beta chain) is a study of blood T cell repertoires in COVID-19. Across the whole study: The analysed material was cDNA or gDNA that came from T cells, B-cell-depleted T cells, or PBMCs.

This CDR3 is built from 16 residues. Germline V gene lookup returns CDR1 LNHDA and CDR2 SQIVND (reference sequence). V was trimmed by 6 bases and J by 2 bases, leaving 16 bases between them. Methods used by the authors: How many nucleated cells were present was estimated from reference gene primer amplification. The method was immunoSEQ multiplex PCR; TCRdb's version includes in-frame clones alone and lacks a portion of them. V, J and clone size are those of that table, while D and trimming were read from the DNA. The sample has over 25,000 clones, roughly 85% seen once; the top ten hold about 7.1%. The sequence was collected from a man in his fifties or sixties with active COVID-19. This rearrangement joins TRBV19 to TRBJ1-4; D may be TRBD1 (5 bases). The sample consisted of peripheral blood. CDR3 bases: TGTGCCAGTAGCTCTTTTGCAGGGCCCACTAATGAAAAACTGTTTTTT. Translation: CASSSFAGPTNEKLFF.